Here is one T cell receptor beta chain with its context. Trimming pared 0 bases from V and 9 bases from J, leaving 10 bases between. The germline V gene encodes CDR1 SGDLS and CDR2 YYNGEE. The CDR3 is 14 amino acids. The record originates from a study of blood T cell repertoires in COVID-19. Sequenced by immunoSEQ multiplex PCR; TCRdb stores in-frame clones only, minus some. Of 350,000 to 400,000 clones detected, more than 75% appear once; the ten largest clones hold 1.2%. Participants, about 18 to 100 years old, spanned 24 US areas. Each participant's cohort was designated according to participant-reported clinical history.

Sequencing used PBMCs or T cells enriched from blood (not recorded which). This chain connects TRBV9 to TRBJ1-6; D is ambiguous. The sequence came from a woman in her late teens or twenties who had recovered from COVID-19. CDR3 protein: CASSVALTGSPLHF. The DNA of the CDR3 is TGTGCCAGCAGCGTAGCCCTAACTGGTTCACCCCTCCACTTT. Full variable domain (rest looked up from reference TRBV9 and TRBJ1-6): DSGVTQTPKHLITATGQRVTLRCSPRSGDLSVYWYQQSLDQGLQFLIQYYNGEERAKGNILERFSAQQFPDLHSELNLSSLELGDSALYFCASSVALTGSPLHFGNGTRLTVT.